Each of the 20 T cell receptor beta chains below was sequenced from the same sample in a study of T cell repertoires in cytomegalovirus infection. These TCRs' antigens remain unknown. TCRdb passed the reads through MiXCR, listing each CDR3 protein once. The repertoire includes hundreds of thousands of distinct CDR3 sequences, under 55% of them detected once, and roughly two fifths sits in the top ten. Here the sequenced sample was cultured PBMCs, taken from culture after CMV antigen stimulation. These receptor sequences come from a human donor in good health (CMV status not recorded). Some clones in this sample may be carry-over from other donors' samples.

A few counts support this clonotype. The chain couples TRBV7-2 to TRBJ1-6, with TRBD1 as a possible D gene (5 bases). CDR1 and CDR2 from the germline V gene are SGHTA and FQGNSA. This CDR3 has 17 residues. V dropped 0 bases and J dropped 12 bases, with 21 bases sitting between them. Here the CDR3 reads CASSLAGVRGYPLPLHF. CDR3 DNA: TGTGCCAGCAGCTTAGCGGGGGTTAGGGGCTATCCTTTACCCCTCCACTTT.

The CDR3 DNA reads as TGTGCCAGCAGCTTCCCGGCAGTGGATACGCAGTATTTT. Translating it yields CASSFPAVDTQYF. The genes are TRBV7-2 and TRBJ2-3, with no clear D. V lost 3 bases and J 6 bases, leaving 10 bases between the germline ends. Germline CDR1 reads SGHTA; CDR2 reads FQGNSA. CDR3 size: 13 residues.

CDR3 loop: CASSSDGGRWDDTGELFF. CDR3 sequence (DNA): TGTGCCAGCAGCTCCGACGGGGGCAGATGGGACGACACCGGGGAGCTGTTTTTT. The chain couples TRBV7-6 to TRBJ2-2, with D possibly called TRBD1 or TRBD2 (6 bases each). V lost 4 bases and J lost 3, with 21 bases in between. Looked up from germline, CDR1 is SGHVS and CDR2 is FNYEAQ. The CDR3 runs 18 residues.

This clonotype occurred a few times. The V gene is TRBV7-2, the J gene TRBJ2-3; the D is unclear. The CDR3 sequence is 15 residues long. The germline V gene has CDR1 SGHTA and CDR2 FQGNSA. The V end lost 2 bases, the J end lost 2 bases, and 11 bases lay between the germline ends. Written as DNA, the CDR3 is TGTGCCAGCAGCTTACCCCAGGAACCCACAGATACGCAGTATTTT. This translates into CASSLPQEPTDTQYF.

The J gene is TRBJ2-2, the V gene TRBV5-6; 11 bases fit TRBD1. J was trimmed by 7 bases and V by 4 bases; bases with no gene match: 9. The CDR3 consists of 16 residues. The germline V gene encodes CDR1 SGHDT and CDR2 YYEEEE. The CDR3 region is CASSLERTGGGGELFF. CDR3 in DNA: TGTGCCAGCAGCCTGGAGAGGACAGGGGGCGGCGGGGAGCTGTTTTTT.

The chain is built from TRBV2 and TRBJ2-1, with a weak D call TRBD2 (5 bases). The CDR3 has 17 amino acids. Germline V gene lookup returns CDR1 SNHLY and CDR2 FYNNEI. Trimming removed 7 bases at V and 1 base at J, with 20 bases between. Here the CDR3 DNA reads TGTGCCAGCAATGGTCACGTTAGGAGCGGTTCCTACAATGAGCAGTTCTTC. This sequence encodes CASNGHVRSGSYNEQFF. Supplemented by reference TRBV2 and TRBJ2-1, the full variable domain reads EPEVTQTPSHQVTQMGQEVILRCVPISNHLYFYWYRQILGQKVEFLVSFYNNEISEKSEIFDDQFSVERPDGSNFTLKIRSTKLEDSAMYFCASNGHVRSGSYNEQFFGPGTRLTVL.

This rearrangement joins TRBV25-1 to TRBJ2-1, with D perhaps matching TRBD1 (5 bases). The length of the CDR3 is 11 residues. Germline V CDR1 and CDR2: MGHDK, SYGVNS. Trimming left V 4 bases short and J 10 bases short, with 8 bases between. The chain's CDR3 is CASSAYREQFF. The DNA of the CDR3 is TGTGCCAGCAGTGCATACAGGGAGCAGTTCTTC. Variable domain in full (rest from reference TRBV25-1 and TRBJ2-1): EADIYQTPRYLVIGTGKKITLECSQTMGHDKMYWYQQDPGMELHLIHYSYGVNSTEKGDLSSESTVSRIRTEHFPLTLESARPSHTSQYLCASSAYREQFFGPGTRLTVL.

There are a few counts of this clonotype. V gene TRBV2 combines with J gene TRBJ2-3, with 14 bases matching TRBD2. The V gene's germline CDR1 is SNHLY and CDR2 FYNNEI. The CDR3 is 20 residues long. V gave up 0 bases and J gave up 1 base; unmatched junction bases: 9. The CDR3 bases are TGTGCCAGCAGTGAAGCGGTAGGGACTAGCGGGGGTCGGGGCACAGATACGCAGTATTTT. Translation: CASSEAVGTSGGRGTDTQYF. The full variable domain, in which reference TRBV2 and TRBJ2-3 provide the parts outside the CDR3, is EPEVTQTPSHQVTQMGQEVILRCVPISNHLYFYWYRQILGQKVEFLVSFYNNEISEKSEIFDDQFSVERPDGSNFTLKIRSTKLEDSAMYFCASSEAVGTSGGRGTDTQYFGPGTRLTVL.

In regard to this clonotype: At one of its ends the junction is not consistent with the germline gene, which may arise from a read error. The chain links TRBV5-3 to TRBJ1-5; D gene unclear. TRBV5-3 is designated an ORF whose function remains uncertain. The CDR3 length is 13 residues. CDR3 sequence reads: CASSLDQNQPQHF. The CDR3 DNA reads TGTGCCAGCAGCTTGGATCAGAATCAGCCCCAGCATTTT.

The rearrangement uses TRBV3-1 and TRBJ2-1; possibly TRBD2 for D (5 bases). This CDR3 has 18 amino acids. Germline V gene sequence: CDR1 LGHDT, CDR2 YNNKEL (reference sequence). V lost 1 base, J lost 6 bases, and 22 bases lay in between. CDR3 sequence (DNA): TGTGCCAGCAGCCAAGGATTACTTTCAGGACTTCAAGGCAATGAGCAGTTCTTC. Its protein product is CASSQGLLSGLQGNEQFF.

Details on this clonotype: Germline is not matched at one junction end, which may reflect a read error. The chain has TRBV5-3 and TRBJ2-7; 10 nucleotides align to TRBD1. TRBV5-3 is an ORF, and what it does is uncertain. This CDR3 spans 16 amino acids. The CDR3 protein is CASSSPGGTGVGEQYF. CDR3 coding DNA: TGTGCCAGCAGCTCCCCAGGGGGGACAGGGGTAGGCGAGCAGTACTTC.

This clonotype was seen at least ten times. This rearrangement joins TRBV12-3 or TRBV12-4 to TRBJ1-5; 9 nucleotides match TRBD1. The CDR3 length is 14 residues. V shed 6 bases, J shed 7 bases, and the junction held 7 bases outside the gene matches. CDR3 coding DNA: TGTGCCAGCAGACGGGGACAGGGCGGACAGCCCCAGCATTTT. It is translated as CASRRGQGGQPQHF.

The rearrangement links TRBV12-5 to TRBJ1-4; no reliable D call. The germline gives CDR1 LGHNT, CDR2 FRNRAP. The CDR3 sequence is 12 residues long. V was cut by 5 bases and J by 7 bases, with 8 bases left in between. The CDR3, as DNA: TGTGCTAGTGGTGCGAACCCTGAAAAACTGTTTTTT. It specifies CASGANPEKLFF. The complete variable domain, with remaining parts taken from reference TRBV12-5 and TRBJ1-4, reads DARVTQTPRHKVTEMGQEVTMRCQPILGHNTVFWYRQTMMQGLELLAYFRNRAPLDDSGMPKDRFSAEMPDATLATLKIQPSEPRDSAVYFCASGANPEKLFFGSGTQLSVL.

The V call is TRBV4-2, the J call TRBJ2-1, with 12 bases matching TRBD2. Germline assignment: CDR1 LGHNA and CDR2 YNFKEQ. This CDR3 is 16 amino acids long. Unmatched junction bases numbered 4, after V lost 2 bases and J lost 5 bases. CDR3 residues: CASSQSSGGGDNEQFF. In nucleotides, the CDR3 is TGTGCCAGCAGCCAATCTAGCGGGGGGGGAGACAATGAGCAGTTCTTC.

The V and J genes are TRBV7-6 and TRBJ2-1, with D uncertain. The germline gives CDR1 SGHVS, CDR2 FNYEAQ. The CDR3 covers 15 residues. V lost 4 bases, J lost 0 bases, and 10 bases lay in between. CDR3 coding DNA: TGTGCCAGCAGCTCGCCGGAGAGCTCCTACAATGAGCAGTTCTTC. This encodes CASSSPESSYNEQFF. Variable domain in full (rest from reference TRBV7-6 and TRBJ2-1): GAGVSQSPRYKVTKRGQDVALRCDPISGHVSLYWYRQALGQGPEFLTYFNYEAQQDKSGLPNDRFSAERPEGSISTLTIQRTEQRDSAMYRCASSSPESSYNEQFFGPGTRLTVL.

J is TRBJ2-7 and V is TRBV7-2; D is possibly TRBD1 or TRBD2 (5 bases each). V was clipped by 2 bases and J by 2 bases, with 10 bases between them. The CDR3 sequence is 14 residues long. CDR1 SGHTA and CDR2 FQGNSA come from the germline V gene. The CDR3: CASSLPGGTYEQYF. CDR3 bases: TGTGCCAGCAGCTTACCTGGGGGAACCTACGAGCAGTACTTC. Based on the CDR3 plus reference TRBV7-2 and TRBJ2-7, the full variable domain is GAGVSQSPSNKVTEKGKDVELRCDPISGHTALYWYRQSLGQGLEFLIYFQGNSAPDKSGLPSDRFSAERTGGSVSTLTIQRTQQEDSAVYLCASSLPGGTYEQYFGPGTRLTVT.

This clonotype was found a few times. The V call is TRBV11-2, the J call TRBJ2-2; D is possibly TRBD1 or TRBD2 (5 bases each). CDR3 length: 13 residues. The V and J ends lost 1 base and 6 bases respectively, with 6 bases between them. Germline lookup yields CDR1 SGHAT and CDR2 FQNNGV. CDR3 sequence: CASSLVGAGELFF. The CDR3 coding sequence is TGTGCCAGCAGCTTAGTGGGGGCCGGGGAGCTGTTTTTT. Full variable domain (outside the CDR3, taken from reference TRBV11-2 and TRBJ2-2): EAGVAQSPRYKIIEKRQSVAFWCNPISGHATLYWYQQILGQGPKLLIQFQNNGVVDDSQLPKDRFSAERLKGVDSTLKIQPAKLEDSAVYLCASSLVGAGELFFGEGSRLTVL.

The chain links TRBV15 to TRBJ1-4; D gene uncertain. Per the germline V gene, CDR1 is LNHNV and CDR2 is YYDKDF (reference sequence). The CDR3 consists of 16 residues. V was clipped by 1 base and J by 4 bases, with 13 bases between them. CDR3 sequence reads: CATSRVALRYNEKLFF. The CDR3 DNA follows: TGTGCCACCAGCAGAGTAGCCCTCAGGTATAATGAAAAACTGTTTTTT.

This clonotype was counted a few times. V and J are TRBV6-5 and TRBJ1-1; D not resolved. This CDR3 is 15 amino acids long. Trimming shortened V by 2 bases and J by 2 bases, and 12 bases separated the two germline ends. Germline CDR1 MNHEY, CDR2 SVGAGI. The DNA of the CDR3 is TGTGCCAGCAGTTACGAATCCGCCCCAAACACTGAAGCTTTCTTT. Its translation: CASSYESAPNTEAFF.

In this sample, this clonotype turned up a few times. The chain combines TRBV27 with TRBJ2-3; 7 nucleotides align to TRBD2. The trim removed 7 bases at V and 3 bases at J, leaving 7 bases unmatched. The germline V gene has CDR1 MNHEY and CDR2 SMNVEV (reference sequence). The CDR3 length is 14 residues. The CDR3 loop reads CASTQRGGTDTQYF. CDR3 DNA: TGTGCCAGCACCCAGCGGGGTGGTACAGATACGCAGTATTTT.